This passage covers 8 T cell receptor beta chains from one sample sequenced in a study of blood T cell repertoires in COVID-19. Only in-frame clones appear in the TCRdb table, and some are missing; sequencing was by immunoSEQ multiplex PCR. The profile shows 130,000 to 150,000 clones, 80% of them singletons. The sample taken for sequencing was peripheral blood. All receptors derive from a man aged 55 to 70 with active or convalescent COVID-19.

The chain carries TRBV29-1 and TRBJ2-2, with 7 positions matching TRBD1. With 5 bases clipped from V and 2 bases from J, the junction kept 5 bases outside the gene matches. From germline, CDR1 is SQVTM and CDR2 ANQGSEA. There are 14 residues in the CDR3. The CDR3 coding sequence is TGCAGCGTTAGACAGGGCATTAACACCGGGGAGCTGTTTTTT. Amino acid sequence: CSVRQGINTGELFF.

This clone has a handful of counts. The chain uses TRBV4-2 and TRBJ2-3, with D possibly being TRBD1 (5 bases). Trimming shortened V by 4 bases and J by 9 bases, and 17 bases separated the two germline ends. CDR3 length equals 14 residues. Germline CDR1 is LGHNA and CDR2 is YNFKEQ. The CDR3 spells CASSLDPQQVTQYF. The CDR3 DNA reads TGTGCCAGCAGCCTTGACCCTCAACAGGTAACGCAGTATTTT.

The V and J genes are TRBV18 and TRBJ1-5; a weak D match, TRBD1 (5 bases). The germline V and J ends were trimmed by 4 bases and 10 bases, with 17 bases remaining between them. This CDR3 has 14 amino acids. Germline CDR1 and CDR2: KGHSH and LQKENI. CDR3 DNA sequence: TGTGCCAGCTCACGGGAACTCTCGGGGGGTCCCCAGCATTTT. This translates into CASSRELSGGPQHF.

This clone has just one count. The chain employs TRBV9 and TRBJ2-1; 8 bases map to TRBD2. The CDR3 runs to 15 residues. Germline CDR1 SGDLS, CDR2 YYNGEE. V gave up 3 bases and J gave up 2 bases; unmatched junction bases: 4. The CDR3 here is CASSGILAAYNEQFF. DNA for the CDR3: TGTGCCAGCAGCGGGATACTAGCGGCCTACAATGAGCAGTTCTTC. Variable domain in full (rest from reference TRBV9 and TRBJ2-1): DSGVTQTPKHLITATGQRVTLRCSPRSGDLSVYWYQQSLDQGLQFLIQYYNGEERAKGNILERFSAQQFPDLHSELNLSSLELGDSALYFCASSGILAAYNEQFFGPGTRLTVL.

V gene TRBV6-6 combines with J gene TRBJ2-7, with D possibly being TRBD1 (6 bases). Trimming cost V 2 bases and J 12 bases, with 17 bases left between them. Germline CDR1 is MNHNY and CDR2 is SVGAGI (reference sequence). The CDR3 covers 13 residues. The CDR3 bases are TGTGCCAGCAGTTACGCCGGGACACCACCGCGGTACTTC. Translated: CASSYAGTPPRYF.

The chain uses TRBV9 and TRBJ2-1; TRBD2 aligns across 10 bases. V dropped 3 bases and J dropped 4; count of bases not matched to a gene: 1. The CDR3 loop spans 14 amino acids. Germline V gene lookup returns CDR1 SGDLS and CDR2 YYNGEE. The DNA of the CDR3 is TGTGCCAGCAGCGGGACTAGCGGTTACAATGAGCAGTTCTTC. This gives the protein CASSGTSGYNEQFF.

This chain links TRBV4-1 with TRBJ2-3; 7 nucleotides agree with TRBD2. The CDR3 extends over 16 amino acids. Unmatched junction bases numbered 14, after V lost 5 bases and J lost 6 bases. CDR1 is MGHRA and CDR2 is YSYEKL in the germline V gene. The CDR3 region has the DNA TGCGCCAGCAGCGGTCAAAGAGGCGGGAGTTCGGATACGCAGTATTTT. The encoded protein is CASSGQRGGSSDTQYF.

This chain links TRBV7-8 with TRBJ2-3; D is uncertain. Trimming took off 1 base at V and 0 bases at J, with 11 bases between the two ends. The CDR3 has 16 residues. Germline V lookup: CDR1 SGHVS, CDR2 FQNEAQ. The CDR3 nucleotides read TGTGCCAGCAGCTTAGATGACTTCTCTAGCACAGATACGCAGTATTTT. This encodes CASSLDDFSSTDTQYF.